This passage covers 6 T cell receptor beta chains from one sample sequenced in a study of Graves' ophthalmopathy and Graves' hyperthyroidism. TCR beta CDR3 regions were amplified from RNA transcripts. HTBI primers primed a first-round RT-PCR, and a second-round multiplex PCR followed. TCRdb re-analysed the multiplex PCR reads in MiXCR, keeping a single row per CDR3 protein. Of 350,000 to 450,000 distinct CDR3 sequences listed, about 16% are singletons. The sequenced sample was peripheral blood. All receptors derive from a woman aged 18-35 years with Graves' ophthalmopathy.

This sequence joins TRBV7-3 and TRBJ2-2; tentative D call: TRBD2 (5 bases). The CDR3 covers 16 residues. V was shortened by 6 bases and J by 1 base, with 15 bases between the two germline ends. CDR1 and CDR2 (germline): SGHTA, FQGTGA. CDR3 bases: TGTGCCAGCAGACCCCGACCAAGCGGGAACACCGGGGAGCTGTTTTTT. Protein product: CASRPRPSGNTGELFF.

This clonotype was picked up many times. This chain links TRBV18 with TRBJ1-1; tentative D call: TRBD1 (6 bases). Between the trimmed V and J ends, which lost 4 bases and 0 bases, there was a span of 18 bases. The CDR3 is made up of 17 amino acids. Germline CDR1 is KGHSH and CDR2 is LQKENI. The CDR3 coding sequence is TGTGCCAGCTCACACGGCTTAGGGGGGCAGATGAACACTGAAGCTTTCTTT. Translating it yields CASSHGLGGQMNTEAFF.

V usage is TRBV11-2 and J usage is TRBJ2-7, with D possibly matching TRBD2 (5 bases). CDR3 length: 14 amino acids. The germline V gene has CDR1 SGHAT and CDR2 FQNNGV. The ends were cut back, 5 bases at V and 0 bases at J, with 11 bases in the middle. The CDR3 sequence is CASSPDWSSYEQYF. CDR3 DNA sequence: TGTGCCAGCAGCCCGGACTGGAGCTCCTACGAGCAGTACTTC.

This clonotype occurred a few times. The chain is built from TRBV24-1 and TRBJ2-7, with TRBD1 matching 8 bases. This CDR3 is 14 amino acids long. Germline-derived CDR1 and CDR2 are KGHDR and SFDVKD. V dropped 3 bases and J dropped 5; count of bases not matched to a gene: 5. The CDR3 sequence: CATSDVDRGHEQYF. CDR3 bases: TGTGCCACCAGTGATGTCGACAGGGGCCACGAGCAGTACTTC.

By frequency in the sample, this clonotype is medium-sized (0.01 to 0.1%). The gene calls are TRBV28 and TRBJ2-7, with 8 bases aligning to TRBD1. The CDR3 length is 13 residues. Per the germline V gene, CDR1 is MDHEN and CDR2 is SYDVKM. V was pared by 6 bases and J by 5 bases, with 6 bases of the junction left unmatched. The CDR3 sequence is CASRTGTGHEQYF. CDR3 DNA: TGTGCCAGCAGAACCGGGACAGGCCACGAGCAGTACTTC.

This clonotype has a count of ten or more. V is TRBV30 and J is TRBJ1-6; no firm D call. CDR1 is GTSNPN and CDR2 is SVGIG in the germline V gene (reference sequence). With 2 bases removed from V and 6 bases from J, the gap between germline ends came to 8 bases. CDR3 size: 13 residues. The CDR3 nucleotides read TGTGCCTGGAGTTGGGCCTCTAATTCACCCCTCCACTTT. It yields the protein CAWSWASNSPLHF.